This TCR beta chain was obtained from a study of monozygotic twins with cystic fibrosis. At the level of the study: With about 15 PCR cycles, barcoded libraries came from about 3 micrograms of fragmented DNA. Study observations and caveats: J usage was most co-twin-similar in 8 of 16 pairs, V in 13.

As concerns this clone: No antigen is known for it.

This CDR3 has 12 residues. V was shortened by 2 bases and J by 4 bases, with 8 bases between the two germline ends. The V gene's germline CDR1 is GTSNPN and CDR2 SVGIG (reference sequence). Only in-frame clones appear in the TCRdb table, and some are missing; sequencing was by immunoSEQ multiplex PCR. In the table there are 30,000 or so clones, nearly 98% of which are singletons. The chain has TRBV30 and TRBJ1-2, with D perhaps matching TRBD1 (5 bases). This receptor was identified in a girl aged 2-10 years with cystic fibrosis. What was sequenced was blood. The CDR3 DNA is TGTGCCTGGAGTAGCGGGGCCTATGGCTACACCTTC. Its translation: CAWSSGAYGYTF.